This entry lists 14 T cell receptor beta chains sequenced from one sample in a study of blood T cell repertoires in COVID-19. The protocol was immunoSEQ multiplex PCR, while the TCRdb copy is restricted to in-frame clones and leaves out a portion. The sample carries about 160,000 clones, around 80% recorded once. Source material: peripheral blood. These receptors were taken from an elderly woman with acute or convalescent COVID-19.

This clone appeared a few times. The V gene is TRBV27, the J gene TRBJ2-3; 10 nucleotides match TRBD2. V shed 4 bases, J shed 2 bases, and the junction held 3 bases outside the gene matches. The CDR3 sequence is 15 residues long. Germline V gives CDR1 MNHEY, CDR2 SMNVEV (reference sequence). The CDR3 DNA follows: TGTGCCAGCAGTTGGACTAGCGGAAACACAGATACGCAGTATTTT. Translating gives CASSWTSGNTDTQYF.

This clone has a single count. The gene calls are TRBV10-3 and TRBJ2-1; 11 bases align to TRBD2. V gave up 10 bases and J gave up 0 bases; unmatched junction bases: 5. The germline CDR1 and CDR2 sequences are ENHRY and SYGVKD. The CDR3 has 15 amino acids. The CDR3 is CATRTSGSSYNEQFF. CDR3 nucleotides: TGTGCCACCCGCACTAGCGGGAGCTCCTACAATGAGCAGTTCTTC.

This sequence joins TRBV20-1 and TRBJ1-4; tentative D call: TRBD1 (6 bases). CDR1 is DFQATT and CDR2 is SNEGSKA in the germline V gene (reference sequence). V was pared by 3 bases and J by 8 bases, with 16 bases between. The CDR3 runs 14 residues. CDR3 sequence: CSASEARGGEKLFF. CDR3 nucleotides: TGCAGTGCTAGTGAGGCCAGGGGTGGGGAAAAACTGTTTTTT.

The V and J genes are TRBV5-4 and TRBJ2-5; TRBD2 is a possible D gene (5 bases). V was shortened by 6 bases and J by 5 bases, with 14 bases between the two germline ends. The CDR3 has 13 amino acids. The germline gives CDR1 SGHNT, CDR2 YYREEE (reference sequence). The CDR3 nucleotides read TGTGCCAGCACCCGAGGAGGAGCCGAGACCCAGTACTTC. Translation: CASTRGGAETQYF.

In nucleotides, the CDR3 is TGTGCCAGCAGTGGCGGGTACCTACGGAATGAGCAGTTCTTC. It specifies CASSGGYLRNEQFF. The chain carries TRBV2 and TRBJ2-1; D is possibly TRBD2 (5 bases). The CDR3 runs 14 residues. CDR1 is SNHLY, CDR2 FYNNEI, per germline. V lost 4 bases, J lost 7 bases, and 14 bases lay in between. Full variable domain (remainder filled in from reference TRBV2 and TRBJ2-1): EPEVTQTPSHQVTQMGQEVILRCVPISNHLYFYWYRQILGQKVEFLVSFYNNEISEKSEIFDDQFSVERPDGSNFTLKIRSTKLEDSAMYFCASSGGYLRNEQFFGPGTRLTVL.

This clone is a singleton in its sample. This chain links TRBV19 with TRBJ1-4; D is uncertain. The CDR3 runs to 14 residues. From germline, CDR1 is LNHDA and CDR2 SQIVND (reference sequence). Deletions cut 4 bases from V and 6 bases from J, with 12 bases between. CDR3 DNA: TGTGCCAGTAGTAGGAGAAGAGAGGATGAAAAACTGTTTTTT. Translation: CASSRRREDEKLFF.

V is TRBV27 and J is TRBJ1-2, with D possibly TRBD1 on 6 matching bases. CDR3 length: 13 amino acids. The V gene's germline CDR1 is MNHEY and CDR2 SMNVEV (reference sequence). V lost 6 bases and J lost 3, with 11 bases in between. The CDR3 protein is CASRKTGDYGYTF. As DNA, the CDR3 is TGTGCCAGCAGGAAGACAGGAGACTATGGCTACACCTTC.

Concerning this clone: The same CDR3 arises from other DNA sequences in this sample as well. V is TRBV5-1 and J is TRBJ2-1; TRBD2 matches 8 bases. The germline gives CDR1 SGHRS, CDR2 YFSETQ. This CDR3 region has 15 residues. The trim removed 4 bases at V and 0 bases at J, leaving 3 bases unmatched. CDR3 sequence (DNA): TGCGCCAGCAGCCTAAGCGGGGGCTCCTACAATGAGCAGTTCTTC. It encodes CASSLSGGSYNEQFF.

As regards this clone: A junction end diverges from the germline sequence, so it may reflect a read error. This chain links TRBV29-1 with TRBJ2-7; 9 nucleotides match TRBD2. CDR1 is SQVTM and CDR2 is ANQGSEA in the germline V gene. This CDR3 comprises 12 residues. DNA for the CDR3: TGCAGCGTGGAAGCGGGAGGCTACGAGCAGTACTTC. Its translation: CSVEAGGYEQYF.

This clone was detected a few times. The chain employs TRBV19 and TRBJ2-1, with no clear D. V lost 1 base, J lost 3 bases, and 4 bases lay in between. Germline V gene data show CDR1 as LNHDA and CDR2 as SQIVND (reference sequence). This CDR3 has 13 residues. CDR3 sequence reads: CASSIGSYNEQFF. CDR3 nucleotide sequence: TGTGCCAGTAGTATAGGGAGCTACAATGAGCAGTTCTTC. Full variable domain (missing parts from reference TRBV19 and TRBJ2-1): DGGITQSPKYLFRKEGQNVTLSCEQNLNHDAMYWYRQDPGQGLRLIYYSQIVNDFQKGDIAEGYSVSREKKESFPLTVTSAQKNPTAFYLCASSIGSYNEQFFGPGTRLTVL.

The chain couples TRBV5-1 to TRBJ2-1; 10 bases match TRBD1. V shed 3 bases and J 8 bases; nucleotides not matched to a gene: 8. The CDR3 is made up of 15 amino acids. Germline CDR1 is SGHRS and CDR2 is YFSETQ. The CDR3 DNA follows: TGCGCCAGCAGCTCCGGGACAGGGGTTTTCGATGAGCAGTTCTTC. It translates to CASSSGTGVFDEQFF. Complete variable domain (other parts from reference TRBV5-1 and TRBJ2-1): KAGVTQTPRYLIKTRGQQVTLSCSPISGHRSVSWYQQTPGQGLQFLFEYFSETQRNKGNFPGRFSGRQFSNSRSEMNVSTLELGDSALYLCASSSGTGVFDEQFFGPGTRLTVL.

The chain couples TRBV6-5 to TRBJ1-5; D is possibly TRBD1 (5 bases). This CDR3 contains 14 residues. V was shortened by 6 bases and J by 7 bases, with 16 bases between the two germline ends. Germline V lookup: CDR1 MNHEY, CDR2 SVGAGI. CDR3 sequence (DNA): TGTGCCAGCAGAGGGACGGGGGATCGACAGCCCCAGCATTTT. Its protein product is CASRGTGDRQPQHF.

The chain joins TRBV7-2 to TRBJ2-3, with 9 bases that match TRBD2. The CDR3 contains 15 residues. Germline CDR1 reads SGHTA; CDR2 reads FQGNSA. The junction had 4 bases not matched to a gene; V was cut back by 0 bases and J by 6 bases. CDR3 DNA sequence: TGTGCCAGCAGCTTAGCGGCGGGGGGGTCGGATACGCAGTATTTT. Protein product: CASSLAAGGSDTQYF.

The CDR3 sequence is CSVEDRGTGGNYGYTF. The CDR3 DNA is TGCAGCGTTGAAGATCGGGGGACAGGGGGTAACTATGGCTACACCTTC. The chain couples TRBV29-1 to TRBJ1-2, with 11 bases lining up with TRBD1. CDR1 is SQVTM, CDR2 ANQGSEA, per germline. V lost 0 bases and J lost 1; bases outside the gene matches: 4. The CDR3 extends over 16 amino acids.